The rows below give T cell receptor beta chains drawn from one sample of a study of blood T cell repertoires in COVID-19. The protocol was immunoSEQ multiplex PCR, while the TCRdb copy is restricted to in-frame clones and leaves out a portion. The repertoire holds approximately 200,000 clones, with over 75% as singletons. The source material was peripheral blood. All receptors derive from a human donor with active or convalescent COVID-19. The donor label of this sample is uncertain. Each CDR3 is given with its conserved first and last residue. Fields, in order: V gene, J gene, clone size, D gene, CDR3 protein, CDR3 DNA. A D gene is named only where the DNA matches it firmly. Not all rows give a size; the values are once, few, many and, for expanded clones, a class.

v_gene: TRBV5-1; j_gene: TRBJ2-2; abundance: once; d_gene: TRBD1; CDR3aa: CASSKGQGLYTGELFF; CDR3nt: TGCGCCAGCAGCAAGGGACAGGGCCTATACACCGGGGAGCTGTTTTTT
v_gene: TRBV11-3; j_gene: TRBJ2-2; abundance: -; d_gene: -; CDR3aa: CASSRRAGELFF; CDR3nt: TGTGCCAGCAGCCGGCGGGCCGGGGAGCTGTTTTTT
v_gene: TRBV28; j_gene: TRBJ2-5; abundance: -; d_gene: -; CDR3aa: CASSLPTGAEQTQYF; CDR3nt: TGTGCCAGCAGTCTCCCGACTGGGGCTGAACAGACCCAGTACTTC
v_gene: TRBV7-7; j_gene: TRBJ2-5; abundance: -; d_gene: -; CDR3aa: CASSPGSGLGTQYF; CDR3nt: TGTGCCAGCAGCCCCGGTTCGGGGTTGGGGACCCAGTACTTC
v_gene: TRBV6-1; j_gene: TRBJ1-1; abundance: -; d_gene: -; CDR3aa: CASSEVGSGGGTEAFF; CDR3nt: TGTGCCAGCAGTGAAGTCGGGAGCGGCGGCGGCACTGAAGCTTTCTTT
v_gene: TRBV10-3; j_gene: TRBJ1-2; abundance: -; d_gene: TRBD1; CDR3aa: CAISGTGTGGNPRYYGYTF; CDR3nt: TGTGCCATCAGTGGGACAGGGACAGGGGGGAACCCTCGATACTATGGCTACACCTTC
v_gene: TRBV5-5; j_gene: TRBJ2-5; abundance: once; d_gene: -; CDR3aa: CASSYETAYWETQYF; CDR3nt: TGTGCCAGCAGTTACGAGACAGCTTATTGGGAGACCCAGTACTTC
v_gene: TRBV25-1; j_gene: TRBJ2-5; abundance: few; d_gene: TRBD1; CDR3aa: CASSPDDRAKETQYF; CDR3nt: TGTGCCAGCAGCCCTGACGACAGGGCCAAAGAGACCCAGTACTTC
v_gene: TRBV25-1; j_gene: TRBJ1-5; abundance: -; d_gene: TRBD1; CDR3aa: CASSESTGTNQPQHF; CDR3nt: TGTGCCAGCAGTGAATCGACAGGGACCAATCAGCCCCAGCATTTT
v_gene: TRBV5-1; j_gene: TRBJ2-2; abundance: -; d_gene: TRBD1; CDR3aa: CASSLHRGLGDGELFF; CDR3nt: TGCGCCAGCAGCTTACACAGGGGGCTCGGGGACGGGGAGCTGTTTTTT
v_gene: TRBV4-1; j_gene: TRBJ1-5; abundance: -; d_gene: TRBD1; CDR3aa: CASSQGWDSQSNQPQHF; CDR3nt: TGCGCCAGCAGCCAGGGTTGGGACAGCCAGAGCAATCAGCCCCAGCATTTT
v_gene: TRBV28; j_gene: TRBJ2-5; abundance: -; d_gene: TRBD1; CDR3aa: CASSLWTGGVETQYF; CDR3nt: TGTGCCAGCAGTTTATGGACAGGGGGGGTAGAGACCCAGTACTTC
v_gene: TRBV15; j_gene: TRBJ1-5; abundance: few; d_gene: -; CDR3aa: CATSEENQPQHF; CDR3nt: TGTGCCACCAGCGAAGAGAATCAGCCCCAGCATTTT
v_gene: TRBV28; j_gene: TRBJ2-7; abundance: -; d_gene: TRBD2; CDR3aa: CASSFRRGGEQYF; CDR3nt: TGTGCCAGCAGTTTCCGTCGGGGGGGCGAGCAGTACTTC
v_gene: TRBV24-1; j_gene: TRBJ2-2; abundance: -; d_gene: TRBD1; CDR3aa: CATSDPSFTGVGVTGELFF; CDR3nt: TGTGCCACCAGTGATCCTTCCTTTACAGGGGTCGGTGTCACCGGGGAGCTGTTTTTT
v_gene: TRBV5-5; j_gene: TRBJ2-7; abundance: once; d_gene: -; CDR3aa: CASSLLLTVYEQYF; CDR3nt: TGTGCCAGCAGCTTGTTGCTGACAGTCTACGAGCAGTACTTC
v_gene: TRBV3-1/TRBV3-2; j_gene: TRBJ2-7; abundance: -; d_gene: -; CDR3aa: CASSHQPRGSYSYEQYF; CDR3nt: TGTGCCAGCAGCCATCAGCCCCGGGGGTCCTACTCCTACGAGCAGTACTTC
v_gene: TRBV6-4; j_gene: TRBJ1-1; abundance: few; d_gene: -; CDR3aa: CARTGNTEAFF; CDR3nt: TGTGCCAGAACAGGGAACACTGAAGCTTTCTTT
v_gene: TRBV6-6; j_gene: TRBJ2-7; abundance: -; d_gene: TRBD1; CDR3aa: CASRTGGDEQYF; CDR3nt: TGTGCCAGCAGAACAGGGGGCGACGAGCAGTACTTC
v_gene: TRBV30; j_gene: TRBJ2-7; abundance: -; d_gene: -; CDR3aa: CALSPGSGVYEQYF; CDR3nt: TGTGCCCTCTCCCCGGGGTCAGGGGTCTACGAGCAGTACTTC
v_gene: TRBV20-1; j_gene: TRBJ1-2; abundance: -; d_gene: -; CDR3aa: CSASSSQAFGGYTF; CDR3nt: TGCAGTGCTAGTTCCTCTCAGGCGTTTGGTGGCTACACCTTC
v_gene: TRBV5-6; j_gene: TRBJ2-3; abundance: once; d_gene: TRBD2; CDR3aa: CASSSLIGLAGTDTQYF; CDR3nt: TGTGCCAGCAGCTCCTTAATCGGACTAGCGGGAACAGATACGCAGTATTTT
v_gene: TRBV12-3/TRBV12-4; j_gene: TRBJ1-2; abundance: -; d_gene: -; CDR3aa: CASSFRRGYTF; CDR3nt: TGTGCCAGCAGTTTCAGAAGAGGCTACACCTTC
v_gene: TRBV2; j_gene: TRBJ2-3; abundance: -; d_gene: -; CDR3aa: CASSFFDTYTDTQYF; CDR3nt: TGTGCCAGCAGTTTTTTCGACACTTACACAGATACGCAGTATTTT
v_gene: TRBV4-2; j_gene: TRBJ2-3; abundance: -; d_gene: TRBD2; CDR3aa: CASSGSRESGRVTDTQYF; CDR3nt: TGTGCCAGCAGCGGCTCAAGGGAGAGCGGGAGGGTGACAGATACGCAGTATTTT
v_gene: TRBV28; j_gene: TRBJ1-6; abundance: -; d_gene: -; CDR3aa: CASQTIKQGKNNSPLHF; CDR3nt: TGTGCCAGTCAAACTATAAAGCAGGGCAAAAATAATTCACCCCTCCACTTT
v_gene: TRBV3-1/TRBV3-2; j_gene: TRBJ2-7; abundance: -; d_gene: TRBD2; CDR3aa: CASSQAGLAWYF; CDR3nt: TGTGCCAGCAGCCAAGCGGGACTAGCGTGGTACTTC
v_gene: TRBV4-3; j_gene: TRBJ1-4; abundance: -; d_gene: TRBD1; CDR3aa: CASSQDPGQSNEKLFF; CDR3nt: TGCGCCAGCAGCCAAGACCCGGGACAGAGTAATGAAAAACTGTTTTTT
v_gene: TRBV18; j_gene: TRBJ2-3; abundance: once; d_gene: -; CDR3aa: CASSPTMMDSLGTQYF; CDR3nt: TGTGCCAGCTCCCCGACCATGATGGACTCTCTGGGTACGCAGTATTTT
v_gene: TRBV14; j_gene: TRBJ2-4; abundance: -; d_gene: TRBD2; CDR3aa: CASSQGSSGGSKNIQYF; CDR3nt: TGTGCCAGCAGCCAAGGATCTAGCGGGGGGTCCAAAAACATTCAGTACTTC
v_gene: TRBV18; j_gene: TRBJ2-7; abundance: -; d_gene: -; CDR3aa: CASSPPTSYEQYF; CDR3nt: TGTGCCAGCTCCCCGCCCACTTCCTACGAGCAGTACTTC
v_gene: TRBV2; j_gene: TRBJ1-2; abundance: -; d_gene: TRBD1; CDR3aa: CASREEGAANYGYTF; CDR3nt: TGTGCCAGCAGGGAGGAGGGGGCGGCTAACTATGGCTACACCTTC
v_gene: TRBV7-9; j_gene: TRBJ2-5; abundance: -; d_gene: -; CDR3aa: CASSSWLGGAGQGTQYF; CDR3nt: TGTGCCAGCAGCTCCTGGCTTGGCGGGGCGGGTCAGGGGACCCAGTACTTC
v_gene: TRBV30; j_gene: TRBJ1-5; abundance: -; d_gene: -; CDR3aa: CAWSRDPGKPQHF; CDR3nt: TGTGCCTGGAGTCGCGACCCGGGTAAACCCCAGCATTTT
v_gene: TRBV12-3/TRBV12-4; j_gene: TRBJ2-5; abundance: -; d_gene: -; CDR3aa: CASSLAQDSRLNF; CDR3nt: TGTGCCAGCAGTTTAGCGCAGGACTCCCGATTGAACTTC
v_gene: TRBV6-5; j_gene: TRBJ2-7; abundance: -; d_gene: -; CDR3aa: CASSHIQYEQYF; CDR3nt: TGTGCCAGCAGTCATATACAGTACGAGCAGTACTTC
v_gene: TRBV10-3; j_gene: TRBJ1-1; abundance: -; d_gene: -; CDR3aa: CAISKGQNTEAFF; CDR3nt: TGTGCCATTAGTAAGGGGCAGAACACTGAAGCTTTCTTT
v_gene: TRBV9; j_gene: TRBJ2-1; abundance: -; d_gene: TRBD2; CDR3aa: CASSVESGRGEQFF; CDR3nt: TGTGCCAGCAGCGTAGAGAGCGGGAGGGGTGAGCAGTTCTTC
v_gene: TRBV28; j_gene: TRBJ2-4; abundance: -; d_gene: -; CDR3aa: CASSSFQGKAKNIQYF; CDR3nt: TGTGCCAGCAGTTCGTTTCAGGGAAAGGCCAAAAACATTCAGTACTTC
v_gene: TRBV6-4; j_gene: TRBJ1-2; abundance: -; d_gene: TRBD1; CDR3aa: CASSDSIDNRGPWGYTF; CDR3nt: TGTGCCAGCAGTGACTCGATCGATAACAGGGGGCCCTGGGGCTACACCTTC
v_gene: TRBV5-6; j_gene: TRBJ2-3; abundance: -; d_gene: -; CDR3aa: CASSLRGTSTDTQYF; CDR3nt: TGTGCCAGCAGCTTGCGGGGGACTAGCACAGATACGCAGTATTTT
v_gene: TRBV6-5; j_gene: TRBJ2-3; abundance: -; d_gene: TRBD2; CDR3aa: CASSWSSGTDTQYF; CDR3nt: TGTGCCAGCAGTTGGTCTAGCGGGACAGATACGCAGTATTTT
v_gene: TRBV7-6; j_gene: TRBJ2-5; abundance: once; d_gene: TRBD1; CDR3aa: CASSMGTGRFETQYF; CDR3nt: TGTGCCAGCAGCATGGGGACAGGGAGGTTCGAGACCCAGTACTTC
v_gene: TRBV5-1; j_gene: TRBJ1-4; abundance: -; d_gene: TRBD1; CDR3aa: CASSFNTGGRGEKLFF; CDR3nt: TGCGCCAGCAGCTTCAACACAGGGGGTAGGGGGGAAAAACTGTTTTTT
v_gene: TRBV30; j_gene: TRBJ1-6; abundance: -; d_gene: -; CDR3aa: CAWTIAPRGNSPLHF; CDR3nt: TGTGCCTGGACGATTGCACCGAGGGGGAATTCACCCCTCCACTTT
v_gene: TRBV6-2/TRBV6-3; j_gene: TRBJ1-5; abundance: -; d_gene: -; CDR3aa: CASSYGGVGNQPQHF; CDR3nt: TGTGCCAGCAGTTACGGCGGGGTAGGCAATCAGCCCCAGCATTTT
v_gene: TRBV28; j_gene: TRBJ2-7; abundance: -; d_gene: -; CDR3aa: CASSFRYRLPTYEQYF; CDR3nt: TGTGCCAGCAGTTTTCGGTACAGGCTCCCTACTTACGAGCAGTACTTC
v_gene: TRBV19; j_gene: TRBJ1-2; abundance: -; d_gene: -; CDR3aa: CASSILFAGVDNYGYTF; CDR3nt: TGTGCCAGTAGTATATTATTTGCAGGGGTAGATAACTATGGCTACACCTTC
v_gene: TRBV5-1; j_gene: TRBJ2-7; abundance: few; d_gene: TRBD2; CDR3aa: CASSFSGGAYEQYF; CDR3nt: TGCGCCAGCAGCTTTAGCGGGGGAGCCTACGAGCAGTACTTC
v_gene: TRBV6-5; j_gene: TRBJ1-1; abundance: -; d_gene: TRBD1; CDR3aa: CASNYRGTNTEAFF; CDR3nt: TGTGCCAGCAATTACAGGGGTACGAACACTGAAGCTTTCTTT
v_gene: TRBV28; j_gene: TRBJ2-5; abundance: -; d_gene: -; CDR3aa: CASSLFGEQETQYF; CDR3nt: TGTGCCAGCAGTTTATTTGGAGAACAAGAGACCCAGTACTTC
v_gene: TRBV11-2; j_gene: TRBJ2-3; abundance: -; d_gene: -; CDR3aa: CAIPRGGTDTQYF; CDR3nt: TGTGCCATTCCCAGGGGGGGCACAGATACGCAGTATTTT
v_gene: TRBV5-1; j_gene: TRBJ2-3; abundance: -; d_gene: TRBD2; CDR3aa: CASSPGTRVITDTQYF; CDR3nt: TGCGCCAGCAGCCCCGGGACTAGGGTGATCACAGATACGCAGTATTTT
v_gene: TRBV5-1; j_gene: TRBJ1-4; abundance: -; d_gene: TRBD1; CDR3aa: CASSLRDSLNEKLFF; CDR3nt: TGCGCCAGCAGCCTACGGGACAGCCTTAATGAAAAACTGTTTTTT
v_gene: TRBV27; j_gene: TRBJ2-7; abundance: -; d_gene: TRBD2; CDR3aa: CASSFQGQRGTYEQYF; CDR3nt: TGTGCCAGCAGTTTCCAGGGCCAGCGGGGGACCTACGAGCAGTACTTC
v_gene: TRBV5-1; j_gene: TRBJ2-4; abundance: once; d_gene: -; CDR3aa: CASSPFRGPKNIQYF; CDR3nt: TGCGCCAGCAGCCCCTTCAGGGGCCCCAAAAACATTCAGTACTTC
v_gene: TRBV4-3; j_gene: TRBJ2-3; abundance: -; d_gene: TRBD2; CDR3aa: CASSQGLRGGTDTQYF; CDR3nt: TGCGCCAGCAGCCAAGGGCTGCGGGGGGGCACAGATACGCAGTATTTT
v_gene: TRBV5-1; j_gene: TRBJ2-7; abundance: -; d_gene: TRBD2; CDR3aa: CASRTAGAGGPEQYF; CDR3nt: TGCGCCAGCAGGACCGCCGGAGCGGGAGGCCCCGAGCAGTACTTC
v_gene: TRBV19; j_gene: TRBJ2-7; abundance: -; d_gene: -; CDR3aa: CASSGDGEQYF; CDR3nt: TGTGCCAGTAGTGGAGATGGCGAGCAGTACTTC
v_gene: TRBV7-9; j_gene: TRBJ1-2; abundance: -; d_gene: -; CDR3aa: CASSLLQDAAYGYTF; CDR3nt: TGTGCCAGCAGCCTGCTACAGGACGCCGCCTATGGCTACACCTTC